A single sample gave rise to the 14 T cell receptor beta chains below, sequenced in a study of CD8+ T cells in alopecia areata (dated by TCRdb to the late 2010s). Library construction relied on the immunoSEQ multiplex PCR assay. To provide template for TCR sequencing, every sample had RNA extracted and reverse transcribed into cDNA. TCRdb carries this immuneACCESS record with in-frame sequences only. Its versions omit some clonotypes, under half of them owing to an unresolved V gene in the studies checked, with the rest unexplained. This sample is represented by over 85,000 clones; around two fifths of them were singletons. About 0.79% of the sample lies in the top ten. Sequencing was done on a sample of CD4+ T cells sorted from blood. The receptors stem from a human donor with alopecia areata.

This clone was detected a few times. The CDR3 region is CSVESGMGAGDYEQYF. CDR3 in DNA: TGCAGCGTTGAGTCAGGGATGGGGGCTGGGGACTACGAGCAGTACTTC. The chain is built from TRBV29-1 and TRBJ2-7; weak D call: TRBD1 (6 bases). Trimming removed 3 bases at V and 3 bases at J, with 21 bases between. CDR1 is SQVTM, CDR2 ANQGSEA, per germline. The CDR3 contains 16 residues.

This clone was seen once. The chain carries TRBV12-5 and TRBJ2-5; D unclear. Trimming stripped 0 bases from V and 5 bases from J, with 7 bases between. The CDR3 spans 13 residues. Germline V CDR1 and CDR2: LGHNT, FRNRAP. The DNA for the CDR3 is TGTGCTAGTGGTTTGGTGGGCAGGGAGACCCAGTACTTC. Translated, it gives CASGLVGRETQYF.

The chain is built from TRBV30 and TRBJ1-2; perhaps TRBD1 as D (5 bases). The ends were cut back, 1 base at V and 4 bases at J, with 7 bases in the middle. The CDR3 has 12 amino acids. Germline CDR1 reads GTSNPN; CDR2 reads SVGIG (reference sequence). The DNA of the CDR3 is TGTGCCTGGAGTGGAGGGGTCTATGGCTACACCTTC. It is translated as CAWSGGVYGYTF. The variable domain in full, with the rest retrieved from reference TRBV30 and TRBJ1-2, is SQTIHQWPATLVQPVGSPLSLECTVEGTSNPNLYWYRQAAGRGLQLLFYSVGIGQISSEVPQNLSASRPQDRQFILSSKKLLLSDSGFYLCAWSGGVYGYTFGSGTRLTVV.

The gene calls are TRBV7-2 and TRBJ2-3; 9 bases map to TRBD2. CDR3 size: 15 residues. CDR1 is SGHTA, CDR2 FQGNSA, per germline. V was clipped by 5 bases and J by 4 bases; unmatched bases: 7. CDR3 sequence: CASSTSGLAPDTQYF. The CDR3 nucleotides read TGTGCCAGCAGCACCTCGGGACTAGCCCCAGATACGCAGTATTTT.

This clone was observed a handful of times. The chain links TRBV29-1 to TRBJ2-7, with D possibly being TRBD2 (5 bases). This CDR3 is built from 15 residues. Germline CDR1 reads SQVTM; CDR2 reads ANQGSEA. V shed 6 bases and J shed 3 bases, with 21 bases lying between them. CDR3 region: CSVDLGGPLGYEQYF. The CDR3 coding sequence is TGCAGCGTCGACCTGGGCGGGCCCTTGGGCTACGAGCAGTACTTC.

This clone was recorded a few times. The CDR3 region has the DNA TGCAGCGCCAAACCGCTCCGGACTAGCGGGAGAGGCCCCGGGGAGCTGTTTTTT. Its protein product is CSAKPLRTSGRGPGELFF. J is TRBJ2-2 and V is TRBV29-1; the match to TRBD2 covers 13 bases. V shed 7 bases, J shed 6 bases, and the junction held 17 bases outside the gene matches. CDR1 SQVTM and CDR2 ANQGSEA come from the germline V gene. This CDR3 is built from 18 residues.

The genes are TRBV18 and TRBJ2-1; 7 positions match TRBD2. The ends lost 3 bases at V and 7 bases at J; junction bases unmatched: 9. CDR1 and CDR2 from the germline V gene are KGHSH and LQKENI. The CDR3 extends over 15 amino acids. CDR3 residues: CASSPRTSLENEQFF. The CDR3 nucleotides are TGTGCCAGCTCACCGCGGACTAGTTTAGAGAATGAGCAGTTCTTC.

V is TRBV2 and J is TRBJ1-2; 7 bases agree with TRBD1. Germline CDR1 reads SNHLY; CDR2 reads FYNNEI. The CDR3 is 13 residues long. V gave up 6 bases and J gave up 5 bases; unmatched junction bases: 6. CDR3 sequence reads: CASRKGADYGYTF. The CDR3 DNA follows: TGTGCCAGCAGGAAGGGGGCAGATTATGGCTACACCTTC.

This chain joins TRBV7-2 and TRBJ2-1; D is uncertain. There are 15 residues in the CDR3. The germline CDR1 and CDR2 sequences are SGHTA and FQGNSA. V gave up 1 base and J gave up 7 bases, with 14 bases separating them. The CDR3: CASSLDLGLGNEQFF. The CDR3 DNA sequence: TGTGCCAGCAGCTTAGATCTGGGCCTCGGGAATGAGCAGTTCTTC.

The J gene is TRBJ1-1, the V gene TRBV7-2, with 7 bases lining up with TRBD1. Looked up from germline, CDR1 is SGHTA and CDR2 is FQGNSA. V shed 3 bases, J shed 0 bases, and the junction held 4 bases outside the gene matches. CDR3 length: 15 amino acids. DNA of the CDR3: TGTGCCAGCAGCTTGGGGACAGTTATGAACACTGAAGCTTTCTTT. Translating gives CASSLGTVMNTEAFF.

The chain links TRBV5-1 to TRBJ2-3; perhaps TRBD1 as D (5 bases). The CDR3 sequence is 15 residues long. Germline loops: CDR1 SGHRS, CDR2 YFSETQ. V was clipped by 2 bases and J by 4 bases, with 14 bases between them. Here the CDR3 DNA reads TGCGCCAGCAGCTTACAGGCGGTCCGCGCAGATACGCAGTATTTT. Protein product: CASSLQAVRADTQYF. The whole variable domain, filled in from reference TRBV5-1 and TRBJ2-3, reads KAGVTQTPRYLIKTRGQQVTLSCSPISGHRSVSWYQQTPGQGLQFLFEYFSETQRNKGNFPGRFSGRQFSNSRSEMNVSTLELGDSALYLCASSLQAVRADTQYFGPGTRLTVL.

This chain joins TRBV4-3 and TRBJ2-4, with D perhaps given as TRBD1 or TRBD2 (5 bases each). The length of the CDR3 is 11 residues. Trimming removed 3 bases at V and 13 bases at J, with 10 bases between. From germline, CDR1 is LGHNA and CDR2 YSLEER. The CDR3 DNA sequence: TGCGCCAGCAGCCAGGTGGGGGTCCAGTACTTC. Translated, it gives CASSQVGVQYF.

The chain carries TRBV30 and TRBJ2-5, with D tentatively TRBD2 (5 bases). Germline CDR1 is GTSNPN and CDR2 is SVGIG (reference sequence). The V gene lost 2 bases and the J gene lost 5 bases, with 12 bases spanning the gap. The CDR3 has 13 residues. The CDR3 is CAWSQSGGETQYF. The CDR3 coding sequence is TGTGCCTGGAGTCAGTCGGGCGGGGAGACCCAGTACTTC.

The sample holds many counts of this clone. The chain has TRBV28 and TRBJ2-7; 8 bases map to TRBD1. Germline trimming cut 6 bases from V and 5 bases from J; bases unmatched to any gene: 9. This CDR3 region has 14 residues. Germline CDR1 is MDHEN and CDR2 is SYDVKM. DNA of the CDR3: TGTGCCAGCAGAGCCCGGGACAGGCGTCACGAGCAGTACTTC. The encoded protein is CASRARDRRHEQYF.